This T cell receptor (beta chain) was recorded in a study of blood T cell repertoires in COVID-19. The CDR3 runs 17 residues. The germline V gene encodes CDR1 SGHVS and CDR2 FNYEAQ. V lost 5 bases to trimming and J lost 0 bases; unmatched junction nucleotides: 4. Data came from immunoSEQ multiplex PCR; TCRdb stores just in-frame clones and leaves some out. The table shows fewer than 150,000 clones, with roughly 71% occurring only once. The origin of this receptor is a man older than 75 with acute or convalescent COVID-19. The V call is TRBV7-6, the J call TRBJ2-6; TRBD1 agrees at 10 bases. The sample taken for sequencing was peripheral blood. CDR3 nucleotides: TGTGCCAGCAGCCCGGGACAGGGGAACTCTGGGGCCAACGTCCTGACTTTC. Translated, it gives CASSPGQGNSGANVLTF.